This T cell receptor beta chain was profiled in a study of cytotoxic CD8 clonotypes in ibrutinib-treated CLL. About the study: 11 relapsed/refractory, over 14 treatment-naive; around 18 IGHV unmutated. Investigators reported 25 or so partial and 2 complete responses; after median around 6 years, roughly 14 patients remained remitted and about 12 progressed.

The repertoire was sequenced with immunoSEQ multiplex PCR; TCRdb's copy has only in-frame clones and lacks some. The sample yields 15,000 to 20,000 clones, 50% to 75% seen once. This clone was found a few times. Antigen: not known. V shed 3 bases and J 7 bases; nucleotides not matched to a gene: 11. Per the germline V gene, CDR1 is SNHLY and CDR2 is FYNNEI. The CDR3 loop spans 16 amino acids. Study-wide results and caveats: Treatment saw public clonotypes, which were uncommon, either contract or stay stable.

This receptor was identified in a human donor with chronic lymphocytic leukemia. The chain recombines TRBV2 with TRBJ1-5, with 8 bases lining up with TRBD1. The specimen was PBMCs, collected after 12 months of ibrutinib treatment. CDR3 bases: TGTGCCAGCAGTGAGGGGATTGGACAGGGTAGGCAGCCCCAGCATTTT. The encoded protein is CASSEGIGQGRQPQHF. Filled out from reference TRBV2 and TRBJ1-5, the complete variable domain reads EPEVTQTPSHQVTQMGQEVILRCVPISNHLYFYWYRQILGQKVEFLVSFYNNEISEKSEIFDDQFSVERPDGSNFTLKIRSTKLEDSAMYFCASSEGIGQGRQPQHFGDGTRLSIL.